Below, 6 T cell receptor beta chains from the same sample are listed, as sequenced in a study of T cells in localized non-small cell lung cancer. Generated by immunoSEQ multiplex PCR, the TCRdb table keeps only in-frame clones and is missing some. Of tens of thousands of clones in the sample, about 80% were seen once. The sample here was PBMCs, taken before any cancer treatment. The receptor set was obtained from a man aged 35 to 69 with stage II lung adenocarcinoma.

This chain uses TRBV7-3 with TRBJ2-1; 9 bases are a match to TRBD2. Germline V gene data show CDR1 as SGHTA and CDR2 as FQGTGA. CDR3 length: 16 residues. Losses at the gene ends were 5 bases for V and 7 bases for J; bases not matched to a gene: 12. In DNA form, the CDR3 reads TGTGCCAGCAGCCCCATAGCGGGAGCGGGCCGTAATGAGCAGTTCTTC. It codes for CASSPIAGAGRNEQFF. The complete variable domain, with remaining parts taken from reference TRBV7-3 and TRBJ2-1, reads GAGVSQTPSNKVTEKGKYVELRCDPISGHTALYWYRQSLGQGPEFLIYFQGTGAADDSGLPNDRFFAVRPEGSVSTLKIQRTERGDSAVYLCASSPIAGAGRNEQFFGPGTRLTVL.

The rearrangement uses TRBV19 and TRBJ1-5; 7 bases agree with TRBD1. V shed 5 bases, J shed 0 bases, and the junction held 7 bases outside the gene matches. This CDR3 is built from 16 residues. Germline values: CDR1 LNHDA, CDR2 SQIVND (reference sequence). The CDR3 loop is CASSSSTGPSNQPQHF. DNA for the CDR3: TGTGCCAGTAGTTCCTCGACAGGGCCTAGCAATCAGCCCCAGCATTTT.

This clone is a singleton in its sample. The CDR3 DNA reads as TGTGCCAGCAGCTTACAGGGCGGGGGAGTGAACACTGAAGCTTTCTTT. Translating it yields CASSLQGGGVNTEAFF. The chain is built from TRBV7-2 and TRBJ1-1; D is perhaps TRBD1 (5 bases). Germline assignment: CDR1 SGHTA and CDR2 FQGNSA. The CDR3 extends over 16 amino acids. Trimming pared 2 bases from V and 0 bases from J, leaving 13 bases between.

This clone was recorded only once. The V and J genes are TRBV11-3 and TRBJ1-2; no definite D call. The CDR3 sequence is 11 residues long. Germline V lookup: CDR1 SGHNT, CDR2 YENEEA. V lost 9 bases to trimming and J lost 7 bases, with 12 bases between them. CDR3 region: CARRPRFGYTF. The CDR3, as DNA: TGTGCCAGGAGGCCTCGGTTTGGCTACACCTTC.

The chain has TRBV11-2 and TRBJ2-1; 10 bases agree with TRBD2. V trimming: 5 bases; J trimming: 9 bases; junction bases outside the gene matches: 22. The germline V gene has CDR1 SGHAT and CDR2 FQNNGV. The CDR3 has 19 amino acids. The CDR3 nucleotides read TGTGCCAGCAGCCATGTTGCTCGGGGACTAGCGACCTCTGGGCGTGAGCAGTTCTTC. Translation: CASSHVARGLATSGREQFF.

The chain is built from TRBV6-1 and TRBJ2-7; no clear D gene. V shed 5 bases and J shed 3 bases, with 14 bases lying between them. This CDR3 contains 14 residues. The germline V gene has CDR1 MNHNS and CDR2 SASEGT. In DNA, the CDR3 is TGTGCCAGCAGTTTCCTGGTAAGATACTACGAGCAGTACTTC. Its translation: CASSFLVRYYEQYF.